This T cell receptor beta chain was identified during a study of blood T cell repertoires in COVID-19. Overall study context: Acute and convalescent COVID-19 samples came from the United States, Italy and Spain. PBMCs, B-cell-depleted T cells, or T cells were the source of the cDNA or gDNA that made up the material.

This CDR3 region has 16 residues. The germline CDR1 and CDR2 sequences are SNHLY and FYNNEI. Unmatched junction bases numbered 6, after V lost 0 bases and J lost 5 bases. Per the authors' pipeline: Amplification from reference gene primers served as the basis for estimated nucleated cell counts. The protocol was immunoSEQ multiplex PCR, while the TCRdb copy is restricted to in-frame clones and leaves out a portion. From that table come the V and J calls and clone size; the DNA was used to work out D and trimming. The sample consists of about 230,000 clones, roughly 80% of them appearing once. This TCR derives from an elderly woman with active or convalescent COVID-19. Sequenced input: peripheral blood. V gene TRBV2 combines with J gene TRBJ2-3; 9 positions match TRBD2. The CDR3 reads CASSEARGSGGDTQYF. CDR3 nucleotide sequence: TGTGCCAGCAGTGAAGCGCGGGGTAGCGGGGGAGATACGCAGTATTTT.